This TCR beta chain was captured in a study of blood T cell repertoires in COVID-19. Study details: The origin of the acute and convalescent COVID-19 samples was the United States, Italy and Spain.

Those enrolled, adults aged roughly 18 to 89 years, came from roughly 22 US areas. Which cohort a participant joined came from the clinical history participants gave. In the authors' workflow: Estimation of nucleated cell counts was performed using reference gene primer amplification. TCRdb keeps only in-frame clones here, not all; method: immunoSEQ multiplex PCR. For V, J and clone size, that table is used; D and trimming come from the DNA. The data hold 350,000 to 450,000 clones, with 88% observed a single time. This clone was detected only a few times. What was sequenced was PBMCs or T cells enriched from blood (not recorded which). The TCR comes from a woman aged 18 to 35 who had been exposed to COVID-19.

DNA of the CDR3: TGTGCCAGCAGCTTCGTGGAGACTAGCGGAACCTACGAGCAGTACTTC. Translated, it gives CASSFVETSGTYEQYF. The gene calls are TRBV7-4 and TRBJ2-7; 9 positions agree with TRBD2. V was clipped by 3 bases and J by 2 bases; unmatched bases: 8. Germline V gene lookup returns CDR1 SGHVT and CDR2 SQSDAQ. The CDR3 extends over 16 amino acids.